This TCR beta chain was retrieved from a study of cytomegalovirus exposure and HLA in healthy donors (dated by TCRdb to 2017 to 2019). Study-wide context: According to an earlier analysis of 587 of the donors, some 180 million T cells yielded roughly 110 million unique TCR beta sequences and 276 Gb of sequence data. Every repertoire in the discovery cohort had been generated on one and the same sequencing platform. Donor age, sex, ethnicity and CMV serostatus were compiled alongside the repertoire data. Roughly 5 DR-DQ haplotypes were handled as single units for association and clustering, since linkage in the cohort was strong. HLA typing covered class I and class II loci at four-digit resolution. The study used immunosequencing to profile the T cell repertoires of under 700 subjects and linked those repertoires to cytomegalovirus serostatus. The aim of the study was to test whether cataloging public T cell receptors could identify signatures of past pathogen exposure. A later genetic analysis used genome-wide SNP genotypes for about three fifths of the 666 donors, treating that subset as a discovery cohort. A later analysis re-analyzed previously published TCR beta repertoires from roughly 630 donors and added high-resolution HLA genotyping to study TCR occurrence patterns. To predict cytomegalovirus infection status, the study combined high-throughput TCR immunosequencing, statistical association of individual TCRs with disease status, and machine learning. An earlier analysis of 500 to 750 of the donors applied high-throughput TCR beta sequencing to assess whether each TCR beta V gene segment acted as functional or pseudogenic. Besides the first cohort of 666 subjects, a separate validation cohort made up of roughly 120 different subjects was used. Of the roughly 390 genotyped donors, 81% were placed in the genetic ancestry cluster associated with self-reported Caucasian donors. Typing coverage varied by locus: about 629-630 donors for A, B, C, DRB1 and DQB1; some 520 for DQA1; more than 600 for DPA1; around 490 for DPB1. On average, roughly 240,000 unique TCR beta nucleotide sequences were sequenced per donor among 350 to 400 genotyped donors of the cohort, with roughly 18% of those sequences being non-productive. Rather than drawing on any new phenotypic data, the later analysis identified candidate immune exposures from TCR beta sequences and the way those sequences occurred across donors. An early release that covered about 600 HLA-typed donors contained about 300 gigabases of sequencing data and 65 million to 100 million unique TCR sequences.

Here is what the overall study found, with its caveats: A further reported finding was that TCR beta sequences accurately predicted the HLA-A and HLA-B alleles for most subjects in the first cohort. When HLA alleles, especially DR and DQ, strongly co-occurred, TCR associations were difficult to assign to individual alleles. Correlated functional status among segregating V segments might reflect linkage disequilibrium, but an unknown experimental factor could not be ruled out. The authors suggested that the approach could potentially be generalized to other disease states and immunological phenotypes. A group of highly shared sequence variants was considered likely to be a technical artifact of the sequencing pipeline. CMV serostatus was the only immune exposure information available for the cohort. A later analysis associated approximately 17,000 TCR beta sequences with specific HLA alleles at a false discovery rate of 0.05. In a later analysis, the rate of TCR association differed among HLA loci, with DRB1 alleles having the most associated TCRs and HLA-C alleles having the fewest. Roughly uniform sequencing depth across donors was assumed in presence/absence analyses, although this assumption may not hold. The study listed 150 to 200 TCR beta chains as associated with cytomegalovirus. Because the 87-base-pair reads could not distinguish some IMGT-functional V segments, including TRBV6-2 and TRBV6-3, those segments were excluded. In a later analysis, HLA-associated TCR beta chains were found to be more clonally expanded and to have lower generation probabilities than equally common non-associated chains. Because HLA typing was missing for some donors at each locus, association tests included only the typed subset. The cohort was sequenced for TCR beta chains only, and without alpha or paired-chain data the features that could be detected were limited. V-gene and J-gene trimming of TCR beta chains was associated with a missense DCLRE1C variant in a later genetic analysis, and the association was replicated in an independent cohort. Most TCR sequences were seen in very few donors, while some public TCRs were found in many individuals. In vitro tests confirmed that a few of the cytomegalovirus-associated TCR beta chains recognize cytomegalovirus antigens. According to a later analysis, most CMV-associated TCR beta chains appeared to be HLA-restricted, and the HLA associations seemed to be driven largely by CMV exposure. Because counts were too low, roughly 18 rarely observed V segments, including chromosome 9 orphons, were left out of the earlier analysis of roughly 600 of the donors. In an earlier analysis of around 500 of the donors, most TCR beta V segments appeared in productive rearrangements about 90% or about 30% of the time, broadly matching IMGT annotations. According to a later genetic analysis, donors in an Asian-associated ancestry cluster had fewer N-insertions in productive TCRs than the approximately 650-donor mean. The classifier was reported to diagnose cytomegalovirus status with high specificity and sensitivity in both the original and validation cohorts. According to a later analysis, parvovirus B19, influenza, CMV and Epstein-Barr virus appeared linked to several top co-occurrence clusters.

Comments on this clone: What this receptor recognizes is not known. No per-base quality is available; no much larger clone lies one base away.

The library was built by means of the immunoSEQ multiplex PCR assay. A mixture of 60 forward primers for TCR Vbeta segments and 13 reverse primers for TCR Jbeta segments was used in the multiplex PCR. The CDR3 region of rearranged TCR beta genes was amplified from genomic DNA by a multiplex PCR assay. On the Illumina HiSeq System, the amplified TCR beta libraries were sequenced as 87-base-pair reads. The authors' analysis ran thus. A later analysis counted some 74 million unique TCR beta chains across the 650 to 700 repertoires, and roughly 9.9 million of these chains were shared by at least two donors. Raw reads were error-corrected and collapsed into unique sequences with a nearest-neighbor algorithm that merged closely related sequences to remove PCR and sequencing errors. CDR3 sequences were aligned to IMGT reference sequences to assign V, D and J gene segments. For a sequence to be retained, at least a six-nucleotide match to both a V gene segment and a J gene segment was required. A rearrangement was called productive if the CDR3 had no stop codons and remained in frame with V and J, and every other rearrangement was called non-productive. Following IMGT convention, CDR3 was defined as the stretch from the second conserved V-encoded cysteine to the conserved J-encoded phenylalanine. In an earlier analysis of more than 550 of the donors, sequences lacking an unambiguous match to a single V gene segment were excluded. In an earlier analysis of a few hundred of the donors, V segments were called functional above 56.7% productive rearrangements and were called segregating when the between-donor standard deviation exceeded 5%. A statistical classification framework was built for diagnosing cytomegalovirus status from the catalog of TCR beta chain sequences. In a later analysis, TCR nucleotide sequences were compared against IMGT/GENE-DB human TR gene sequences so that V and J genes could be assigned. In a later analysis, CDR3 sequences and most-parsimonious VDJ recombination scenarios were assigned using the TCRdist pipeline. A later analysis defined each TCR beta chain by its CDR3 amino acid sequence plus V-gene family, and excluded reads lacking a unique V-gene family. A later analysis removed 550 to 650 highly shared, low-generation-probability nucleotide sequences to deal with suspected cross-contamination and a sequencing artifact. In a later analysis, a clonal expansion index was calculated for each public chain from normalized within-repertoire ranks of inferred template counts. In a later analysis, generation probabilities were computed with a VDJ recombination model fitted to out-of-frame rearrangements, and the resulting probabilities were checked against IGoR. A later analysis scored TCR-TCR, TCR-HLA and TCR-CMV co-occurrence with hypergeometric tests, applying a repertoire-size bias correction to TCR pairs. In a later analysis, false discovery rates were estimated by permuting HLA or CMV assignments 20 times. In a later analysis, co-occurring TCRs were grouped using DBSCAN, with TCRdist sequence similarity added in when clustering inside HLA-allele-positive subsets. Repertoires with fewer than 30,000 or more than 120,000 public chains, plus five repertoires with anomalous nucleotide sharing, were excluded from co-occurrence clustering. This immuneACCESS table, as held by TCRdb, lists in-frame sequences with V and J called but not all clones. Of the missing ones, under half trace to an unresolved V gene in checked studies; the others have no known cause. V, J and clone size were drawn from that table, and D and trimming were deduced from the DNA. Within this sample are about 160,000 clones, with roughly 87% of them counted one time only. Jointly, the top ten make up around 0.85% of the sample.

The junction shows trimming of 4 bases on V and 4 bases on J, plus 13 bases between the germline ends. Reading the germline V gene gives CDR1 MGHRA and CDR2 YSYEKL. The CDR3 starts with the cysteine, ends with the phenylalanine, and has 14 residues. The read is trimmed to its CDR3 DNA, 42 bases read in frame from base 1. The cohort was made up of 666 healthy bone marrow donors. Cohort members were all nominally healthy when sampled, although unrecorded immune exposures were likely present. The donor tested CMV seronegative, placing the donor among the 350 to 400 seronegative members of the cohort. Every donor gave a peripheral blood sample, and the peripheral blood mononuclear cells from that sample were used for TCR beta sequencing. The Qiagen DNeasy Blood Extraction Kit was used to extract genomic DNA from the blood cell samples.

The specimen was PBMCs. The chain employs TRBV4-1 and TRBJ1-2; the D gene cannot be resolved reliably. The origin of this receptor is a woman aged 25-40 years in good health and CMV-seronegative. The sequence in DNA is TGCGCCAGCAGCCGGGAGAGGATTCTCTATGGCTACACCTTC. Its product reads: CASSRERILYGYTF.